This T cell receptor (beta chain) was documented in a study of T-cell memory formation after mild COVID-19. Study overall: Clustering of TCRs was largely donor specific.

This CDR3 has 19 residues. Trimming cost V 1 base and J 0 bases, with 18 bases left between them. Germline V CDR1 and CDR2: SEHNR, FQNEAQ (reference sequence). Study-level findings and limits: Clones that got smaller from day 15 to 85 had even CD4/CD8, while clones growing later tipped toward CD4+.

There are a few counts of this clonotype. Its antigen is not identified. Constant-segment primers served in 5'RACE that generated TCR alpha and TCR beta cDNA libraries bearing sample barcodes and UMIs. A single record per CDR3 protein comes from TCRdb applying MiXCR to the 5' RACE reads. The data contain more than 200,000 distinct CDR3 sequences, less than 20% of them seen just once; the ten biggest clones take up 3% to 4.5%. Source material: PBMCs or a T cell subset sorted from them (not recorded which). This sequence originates from a man between 18 and 35 years old who had mild COVID-19 (a few samples of this study predate the infection). Cell type and time point are not known. V and J are TRBV7-9 and TRBJ2-2, with TRBD1 as a possible D gene (5 bases). The CDR3 loop reads CASSLGRMAGPANTGELFF. In nucleotides, the CDR3 is TGTGCCAGCAGCTTAGGTCGGATGGCAGGGCCAGCGAACACCGGGGAGCTGTTTTTT.